The 29 T cell receptor beta chains below were found in one sample sequenced in a study of shared clonotypes between healthy human individuals. Sequencing used immunoSEQ multiplex PCR; TCRdb keeps in-frame clones, though not all of them. This table holds about 520,000 clones, over 70% found once. The sample was PBMCs. These receptors originate from a woman between 40 and 55 years old in good health. Some clones in this sample may be carry-over from other donors' samples.

This clone came up a few times. V gene TRBV6-1 combines with J gene TRBJ2-6; no reliable D call. This CDR3 contains 14 residues. V lost 6 bases to trimming and J lost 1 base, with 7 bases between them. Looked up from germline, CDR1 is MNHNS and CDR2 is SASEGT. CDR3 sequence (DNA): TGTGCCAGCAGACACGAGTCTGGGGCCAACGTCCTGACTTTC. The encoded protein is CASRHESGANVLTF.

The count of this clone is one. A read error likely explains this, since a far larger clone differs by one base. The chain employs TRBV7-9 and TRBJ1-2; the D is unclear. The CDR3 has 13 amino acids. Germline CDR1 SEHNR, CDR2 FQNEAQ (reference sequence). CDR3 nucleotides: TGTTCCAGCAGCTTCGTCAGCAACTATGGCTACACCTTC. This sequence encodes CSSSFVSNYGYTF.

This clone has only one observation. CDR3 sequence reads: CASSFSGRITGELFF. CDR3 DNA: TGCGCCAGCAGCTTTTCAGGGAGAATCACCGGGGAGCTGTTTTTT. The chain couples TRBV5-1 to TRBJ2-2; D assignment may be TRBD1 or TRBD2 (5 bases each). V gave up 2 bases and J gave up 4 bases, with 12 bases separating them. CDR3 length: 15 amino acids. Germline assignment: CDR1 SGHRS and CDR2 YFSETQ.

Points on this clone: This likely traces to a read error, being one base from a far larger clone. The rearrangement joins TRBV5-1 to TRBJ2-3; 7 bases fit TRBD2. CDR1 is SGHRS, CDR2 YFSETQ, per germline. CDR3 size: 15 residues. Trimming removed 8 bases from V and 4 bases from J; junction bases left unmatched: 13. The CDR3 loop reads CASALGPAGPDTQYF. CDR3 nucleotide sequence: TGCGCCAGTGCCTTGGGACCAGCGGGACCAGATACGCAGTATTTT.

The rearrangement links TRBV6-6 to TRBJ2-5; D could derive from TRBD1 or TRBD2 (5 bases each). The CDR3 has 13 residues. Germline CDR1 and CDR2: MNHNY and SVGAGI (reference sequence). Between the trimmed V and J ends, which lost 8 bases and 2 bases, there was a span of 12 bases. CDR3 DNA: TGTGCCAGCGGTGAGCGGACACAAGAGACCCAGTACTTC. Translated: CASGERTQETQYF.

The V and J genes are TRBV9 and TRBJ2-5, with 9 bases lining up with TRBD2. The CDR3 sequence is 14 residues long. The trim removed 7 bases at V and 5 bases at J, leaving 9 bases unmatched. From germline, CDR1 is SGDLS and CDR2 YYNGEE. The CDR3 loop reads CASDTSGRFETQYF. CDR3 sequence (DNA): TGTGCCAGCGATACGAGCGGGAGGTTTGAGACCCAGTACTTC.

V is TRBV5-4 and J is TRBJ2-1, with D unresolved. The germline V and J ends were trimmed by 2 bases and 6 bases, with 15 bases remaining between them. CDR3 length equals 15 residues. Germline V gene sequence: CDR1 SGHNT, CDR2 YYREEE (reference sequence). CDR3 DNA: TGTGCCAGCAGCTTCCTTTTTACTGTCGGCAATGAGCAGTTCTTC. This encodes CASSFLFTVGNEQFF.

This clone was detected once. The sample has other DNA sequences that encode this CDR3 too. The rearrangement links TRBV15 to TRBJ1-2; D is unresolved. V lost 0 bases and J 6 bases, leaving 8 bases between the germline ends. The CDR3 is 13 amino acids. Germline lookup yields CDR1 LNHNV and CDR2 YYDKDF (reference sequence). CDR3: CATSRDLGNGYTF. The CDR3 DNA follows: TGTGCCACCAGCAGAGATTTGGGGAATGGCTACACCTTC.

The chain combines TRBV6-4 with TRBJ2-2, with a weak D call TRBD2 (6 bases). The CDR3 runs to 14 residues. CDR1 and CDR2 (germline): MRHNA, SNTAGT. V was pared by 6 bases and J by 3 bases, with 11 bases between. CDR3 amino acids: CASSWRADTGELFF. Here the CDR3 DNA reads TGTGCCAGCAGCTGGAGGGCGGACACCGGGGAGCTGTTTTTT.

V is TRBV5-4 and J is TRBJ2-7; no clear D gene. V lost 1 base and J 5 bases, leaving 7 bases between the germline ends. The germline V gene encodes CDR1 SGHNT and CDR2 YYREEE (reference sequence). The CDR3 consists of 12 residues. This chain's CDR3 is CASSLLRNEQYF. As DNA, the CDR3 is TGTGCCAGCAGCTTGCTCCGTAACGAGCAGTACTTC.

The chain is built from TRBV4-1 and TRBJ2-1; D gene uncertain. Germline V gene lookup returns CDR1 MGHRA and CDR2 YSYEKL. The V gene lost 0 bases and the J gene lost 12 bases, with 9 bases spanning the gap. This CDR3 is built from 12 residues. The CDR3 DNA reads as TGCGCCAGCAGCCAAGACGACCCCGGGCAGTTCTTC. As protein: CASSQDDPGQFF.

In regard to this clone: This is likely an artifact of a read error, given a far larger clone one base away. The V gene is TRBV19, the J gene TRBJ2-2; D gene uncertain. V lost 3 bases and J 1 base, leaving 3 bases between the germline ends. The CDR3 extends over 13 amino acids. The V gene's germline CDR1 is LNHDA and CDR2 SQIVND (reference sequence). Here the CDR3 reads CASSMGNTGELFF. The CDR3 region has the DNA TGTGCCAGTAGTATGGGGAACACCGGGGAGCTGTTTTTT.

This chain links TRBV18 with TRBJ2-7; D unresolved. This CDR3 is built from 13 residues. Trimming removed 2 bases at V and 5 bases at J, with 10 bases between. The germline V gene has CDR1 KGHSH and CDR2 LQKENI. Written as DNA, the CDR3 is TGTGCCAGCTCACCAGGGTTATGGAACGAGCAGTACTTC. It is translated as CASSPGLWNEQYF.

This chain links TRBV6-1 with TRBJ2-7; the D gene is possibly TRBD1 (5 bases). The germline V and J ends were trimmed by 2 bases and 3 bases, with 8 bases remaining between them. The CDR3 length is 13 residues. Germline CDR1 MNHNS, CDR2 SASEGT. The CDR3 region is CASSERQGYEQYF. The DNA of the CDR3 is TGTGCCAGCAGTGAACGGCAGGGCTACGAGCAGTACTTC.

The chain has TRBV11-2 and TRBJ2-3, with D tentatively TRBD2 (6 bases). The CDR3 runs to 14 residues. V was cut by 5 bases and J by 0 bases, with 9 bases left in between. CDR1 is SGHAT and CDR2 is FQNNGV in the germline V gene. The chain's CDR3 is CASSQRASTDTQYF. The CDR3 bases are TGTGCCAGCAGCCAGCGGGCAAGCACAGATACGCAGTATTTT.

As to this clone: In this CDR3 the conserved last residue, phenylalanine or tryptophan, is missing, so a read error is likely. CDR3: CAWSSGLEAGELFS. The CDR3 nucleotides are TGTGCCTGGAGTTCAGGGCTGGAGGCCGGGGAGCTGTTTTCT. This sequence joins TRBV30 and TRBJ2-2; either TRBD1 or TRBD2 may supply D (5 bases each). The CDR3 has 14 residues. Between the trimmed V and J ends, which lost 2 bases and 6 bases, there was a span of 13 bases. Germline V gives CDR1 GTSNPN, CDR2 SVGIG (reference sequence).

The chain recombines TRBV6-5 with TRBJ2-3; TRBD2 matches 12 bases. Unmatched junction bases numbered 4, after V lost 3 bases and J lost 6 bases. CDR1 MNHEY and CDR2 SVGAGI come from the germline V gene. The CDR3 is 15 amino acids. The CDR3 sequence: CASSYWTSGKDTQYF. In DNA form, the CDR3 reads TGTGCCAGCAGTTATTGGACTAGCGGGAAGGATACGCAGTATTTT.

The chain uses TRBV6-1 and TRBJ1-1; the D is unclear. The CDR3 totals 13 residues. The germline V and J ends were trimmed by 8 bases and 5 bases, with 15 bases remaining between them. Germline V gene lookup returns CDR1 MNHNS and CDR2 SASEGT. The CDR3 sequence is CASSLNLLTEAFF. The CDR3 DNA reads TGTGCCAGCTCCCTTAACTTATTGACTGAAGCTTTCTTT.

This clone came up a few times. Given a far larger clone just one base away, this is likely a sequencing read error. V gene TRBV30 combines with J gene TRBJ1-4, with D tentatively TRBD1 (6 bases). CDR3 size: 16 residues. Germline CDR1 reads GTSNPN; CDR2 reads SVGIG (reference sequence). Trimming shortened V by 2 bases and J by 11 bases, and 24 bases separated the two germline ends. Written as DNA, the CDR3 is TGTGCCTGGAGTAGAGGGGGATGTTTCGGAGAGGGGAAACTGTTTTTT. The encoded protein is CAWSRGGCFGEGKLFF.

The chain combines TRBV18 with TRBJ2-7; D is possibly TRBD1 or TRBD2 (8 bases each). Germline CDR1 is KGHSH and CDR2 is LQKENI. The CDR3 length is 17 residues. V lost 2 bases to trimming and J lost 4 bases, with 21 bases between them. The CDR3 here is CASSPRLGTGGRYEQYF. CDR3 coding DNA: TGTGCCAGCTCACCAAGACTTGGGACAGGCGGGAGGTACGAGCAGTACTTC.

Comment on this clone: With a far larger clone one base away, a read error is the likely cause. This sequence joins TRBV2 and TRBJ2-7; tentative D call: TRBD2 (6 bases). Germline V gene sequence: CDR1 SNHLY, CDR2 FYNNEI. The CDR3 runs 14 residues. The CDR3 bases are TGTGTCAGCAAAAGACTAGAGCGGAACTACGAGCAGTACTTC. Translation gives CVSKRLERNYEQYF.

The gene calls are TRBV6-5 and TRBJ1-2; D is possibly TRBD1 (5 bases). Germline V gives CDR1 MNHEY, CDR2 SVGAGI. This CDR3 is built from 13 residues. Trimming cost V 5 bases and J 7 bases, with 14 bases left between them. The CDR3 coding sequence is TGTGCCAGCAGTCCCCGCGTCGGGGGTGGCTACACCTTC. It specifies CASSPRVGGGYTF.

V and J are TRBV29-1 and TRBJ2-3; no definite D call. The CDR3 has 15 residues. The germline CDR1 and CDR2 sequences are SQVTM and ANQGSEA. V was clipped by 3 bases and J by 0 bases, with 13 bases between them. The CDR3 coding sequence is TGCAGCGTTGAGTCGATGGCAGGCAGCACAGATACGCAGTATTTT. Its translation is CSVESMAGSTDTQYF.

This sequence joins TRBV2 and TRBJ1-5; the D is unclear. Trimming pared 4 bases from V and 6 bases from J, leaving 10 bases between. The CDR3 is 13 residues long. Germline loops: CDR1 SNHLY, CDR2 FYNNEI. The CDR3 sequence is CASSVAGSQPQHF. The CDR3 nucleotides are TGTGCCAGCAGTGTGGCGGGAAGTCAGCCCCAGCATTTT.

This clone was found once. This rearrangement joins TRBV11-2 to TRBJ2-1; D not certain. Germline V gene data show CDR1 as SGHAT and CDR2 as FQNNGV. This CDR3 region has 15 residues. V lost 5 bases and J 8 bases, leaving 19 bases between the germline ends. The CDR3 region is CASSPGLFGVHEQFF. Written as DNA, the CDR3 is TGTGCCAGCAGCCCAGGTCTCTTCGGAGTGCATGAGCAGTTCTTC.

The chain couples TRBV5-6 to TRBJ1-2, with TRBD1 as a possible D gene (5 bases). V shed 3 bases and J shed 1 base, with 13 bases lying between them. The CDR3 sequence is 15 residues long. CDR1 and CDR2 (germline): SGHDT, YYEEEE. The CDR3 DNA reads TGTGCCAGCAGCTCGACAGCGGATAATAACTATGGCTACACCTTC. Protein: CASSSTADNNYGYTF.

Concerning this clone: A far bigger clonotype differs at one base, so this is likely a read error. V usage is TRBV29-1 and J usage is TRBJ2-5; perhaps TRBD1 as D (5 bases). From germline, CDR1 is SQVTM and CDR2 ANQGSEA. Trimming stripped 4 bases from V and 4 bases from J, with 19 bases between. This CDR3 is 15 amino acids long. The CDR3 protein is CSVGPHDSVGETQYF. The CDR3 region has the DNA TGCAGCGTTGGCCCCCATGACAGTGTTGGAGAGACCCAGTACTTC.

V gene TRBV28 combines with J gene TRBJ2-7; no reliable D call. Trimming stripped 6 bases from V and 5 bases from J, with 20 bases between. Germline CDR1 reads MDHEN; CDR2 reads SYDVKM. CDR3 length: 15 residues. The chain's CDR3 is CASSPRWAANNEQYF. Here the CDR3 DNA reads TGTGCCAGCAGCCCTCGGTGGGCCGCTAATAACGAGCAGTACTTC.

This clone has a count of ten or more. The chain is built from TRBV28 and TRBJ2-6; D is unresolved. Trimming removed 3 bases at V and 4 bases at J, with 10 bases between. In germline, CDR1 is MDHEN, CDR2 SYDVKM. This CDR3 is 15 amino acids long. The CDR3 here is CASSFTRSGANVLTF. Written as DNA, the CDR3 is TGTGCCAGCAGTTTTACCCGGTCCGGGGCCAACGTCCTGACTTTC.